These 16 T cell receptor beta chains were all obtained from the same sample, sequenced in a study of response to subunit inactivated influenza vaccine. Via MiXCR, TCRdb re-called the RT-PCR reads, giving one row per CDR3 protein. The table has roughly 670,000 distinct CDR3 sequences, approximately 14% seen once. Material: PBMCs from blood, obtained 14 days before vaccination. The source of these receptors is a man between 50 and 59 years old who received an inactivated influenza vaccine.

Many counts were recorded for this clonotype. The genes are TRBV27 and TRBJ1-5, with D perhaps TRBD1 (6 bases). V was pared by 1 base and J by 7 bases, with 11 bases between. Germline V gives CDR1 MNHEY, CDR2 SMNVEV (reference sequence). The CDR3 covers 14 residues. The CDR3 DNA reads TGTGCCAGCAGTTTATTACAGGGTGGACAGCCCCAGCATTTT. Protein product: CASSLLQGGQPQHF.

This clonotype came up a few times. Mismatch with germline at one junction end may stem from a read error. J is TRBJ2-6 and V is TRBV28; no definite D call. The CDR3 has 11 residues. Looked up from germline, CDR1 is MDHEN and CDR2 is SYDVKM. The CDR3 bases are TGTGCCAGCAGTGGGCCCAACGTCCTGACTTTC. Protein: CASSGPNVLTF.

This clonotype was picked up a small number of times. The chain recombines TRBV6-1 with TRBJ1-1; 7 bases line up with TRBD1. The germline V gene has CDR1 MNHNS and CDR2 SASEGT. The CDR3 runs 13 residues. V shed 6 bases and J 5 bases; nucleotides not matched to a gene: 6. The DNA of the CDR3 is TGTGCCAGCAGCCGATACAGGGGAACTGAAGCTTTCTTT. It specifies CASSRYRGTEAFF.

V gene TRBV19 combines with J gene TRBJ2-1; the D is unclear. This CDR3 has 13 residues. Trimming cost V 5 bases and J 3 bases, with 8 bases left between them. Per the germline V gene, CDR1 is LNHDA and CDR2 is SQIVND (reference sequence). CDR3 DNA sequence: TGTGCCAGTAGTTCTATTGTCTACAATGAGCAGTTCTTC. As protein: CASSSIVYNEQFF.

This chain joins TRBV7-2 and TRBJ2-5, with 9 bases that match TRBD1. This CDR3 region has 16 residues. CDR1 and CDR2 (germline): SGHTA, FQGNSA. Trimming took 6 bases from V and 1 from J; bases not matched to a gene: 9. The CDR3 DNA sequence: TGTGCCAGCAGTCCCGGGACAGGGTTCCTCCAAGAGACCCAGTACTTC. It encodes CASSPGTGFLQETQYF.

The chain uses TRBV13 and TRBJ2-1, with TRBD2 matching 7 bases. V gave up 7 bases and J gave up 7 bases; unmatched junction bases: 4. The CDR3 runs to 12 residues. Germline V lookup: CDR1 PRHDT, CDR2 FYEKMQ (reference sequence). For the CDR3, the DNA is TGTGCCAGCACATCCGGGGGGAATGAGCAGTTCTTC. Its protein product is CASTSGGNEQFF.

This chain uses TRBV4-3 with TRBJ2-5; D uncertain. The CDR3 runs 16 residues. Germline CDR1 LGHNA, CDR2 YSLEER. V shed 0 bases and J shed 1 base, with 12 bases lying between them. The CDR3 here is CASSQDIVQIQETQYF. The CDR3 DNA is TGCGCCAGCAGCCAAGATATAGTACAGATCCAAGAGACCCAGTACTTC.

Only a few counts were recorded for this clonotype. The CDR3 loop reads CASSHRDSEKLFF. CDR3 coding DNA: TGCGCCAGCAGCCACCGGGACAGTGAAAAACTGTTTTTT. The J gene is TRBJ1-4, the V gene TRBV4-3; TRBD1 matches at 7 bases. After removal of 3 bases from V and 7 bases from J, the junction contained 2 bases not matched to a gene. The CDR3 contains 13 residues. CDR1 and CDR2 (germline): LGHNA, YSLEER.

This chain joins TRBV4-1 and TRBJ1-1; D unclear. Looked up from germline, CDR1 is MGHRA and CDR2 is YSYEKL. The germline V and J ends were trimmed by 5 bases and 1 base, with 11 bases remaining between them. The CDR3 runs 14 residues. CDR3 bases: TGCGCCAGCAGCTTAATCCCGGGGAACACTGAAGCTTTCTTT. This codes for CASSLIPGNTEAFF.

This clonotype was recorded many times. This chain links TRBV29-1 with TRBJ1-3; D unresolved. Germline V gene lookup returns CDR1 SQVTM and CDR2 ANQGSEA. V lost 3 bases and J lost 2, with 14 bases in between. This CDR3 is built from 15 residues. The CDR3 bases are TGCAGCGTTGAGGTCCCTTTACGTGCTGGAAACACCATATATTTT. The encoded protein is CSVEVPLRAGNTIYF.

The V and J genes are TRBV20-1 and TRBJ1-1; D remains ambiguous. Trimming cost V 3 bases and J 5 bases, with 19 bases left between them. The CDR3 runs 15 residues. CDR1 and CDR2 (germline): DFQATT, SNEGSKA (reference sequence). The CDR3 is CSASEPEGYGTEAFF. Written as DNA, the CDR3 is TGCAGTGCTAGTGAACCTGAAGGGTACGGGACTGAAGCTTTCTTT.

Concerning this clonotype itself: One end of the junction is discordant with germline, which a read error may explain. The chain uses TRBV11-3 and TRBJ2-1; 9 positions agree with TRBD2. This CDR3 region has 15 residues. Germline V lookup: CDR1 SGHNT, CDR2 YENEEA. The CDR3, as DNA: TGCGCCAGCAGCTTAACGTTAGCGGGAGACCATGAGCAGTTCTTC. Its translation is CASSLTLAGDHEQFF.

This clonotype was detected ten times or more. The chain employs TRBV5-5 and TRBJ1-1, with no clear D. Germline V lookup: CDR1 SGHKS, CDR2 YYEKEE (reference sequence). This CDR3 has 14 amino acids. V lost 4 bases and J lost 4, with 14 bases in between. The CDR3 spells CASSRRILGTEAFF. CDR3 DNA sequence: TGTGCCAGCAGCCGGAGGATATTGGGCACTGAAGCTTTCTTT.

The gene calls are TRBV24-1 and TRBJ1-1, with D perhaps matching TRBD1 (5 bases). CDR3 size: 15 residues. Germline CDR1 is KGHDR and CDR2 is SFDVKD. V lost 6 bases and J 0 bases, leaving 13 bases between the germline ends. The CDR3, as DNA: TGTGCCACCAGTTCCGGGACGTCCATGAACACTGAAGCTTTCTTT. Translation: CATSSGTSMNTEAFF.

This clonotype showed up many times. This chain connects TRBV6-5 to TRBJ2-1, with D hard to call. CDR3 length: 11 amino acids. The germline V and J ends were trimmed by 6 bases and 8 bases, with 8 bases remaining between them. Germline V gene sequence: CDR1 MNHEY, CDR2 SVGAGI. The DNA for the CDR3 is TGTGCCAGCAGCTCCGGCTATGAGCAGTTCTTC. This translates into CASSSGYEQFF.

In this sample, this clonotype turned up a few times. The chain has TRBV29-1 and TRBJ2-1; 9 bases fit TRBD2. Germline CDR1 reads SQVTM; CDR2 reads ANQGSEA. The CDR3 contains 13 residues. Trimming cost V 5 bases and J 7 bases; bases outside gene matches: 6. The CDR3 nucleotides are TGCAGCGTTCGAGCGGGAGGCTTGAATGAGCAGTTCTTC. Protein sequence: CSVRAGGLNEQFF.